This T cell receptor beta chain was observed in a study of T cell changes during pregnancy in multiple sclerosis. The table came from immunoSEQ multiplex PCR; TCRdb's copy has only in-frame clones and leaves some out. Of around 70,000 clones in the sample, about 94% were seen once. From germline, CDR1 is MNHNY and CDR2 SVGAGI (reference sequence). This CDR3 comprises 13 residues. V trimming: 7 bases; J trimming: 5 bases; junction bases outside the gene matches: 6. The chain carries TRBV6-6 and TRBJ1-1, with 8 bases fitting TRBD1. This receptor was identified in a female donor in good health, enrolled as a control in a pregnancy study. The sample in question was peripheral blood, obtained in the first trimester of pregnancy. The CDR3 region has the DNA TGTGCCAGCACCCCGACAGGGGTAACTGAAGCTTTCTTT. Translating gives CASTPTGVTEAFF.